Included here is one T cell receptor (beta chain) sequence, with context. The authors' processing: For nucleated cells, counts were estimated from reference gene primer amplification. Sequenced by immunoSEQ multiplex PCR; TCRdb stores in-frame clones only, minus some. V, J and clone size are those of that table, while D and trimming were read from the DNA. The sample yields tens of thousands of clones, around 88% seen once. These data belong to a study of blood T cell repertoires in COVID-19. On the study more broadly: Acute-phase and convalescent COVID-19 samples originated in the United States, Italy and Spain.

The CDR3 runs 15 residues. CDR1 and CDR2 from the germline V gene are SGHTS and YDEGEE. V was cut by 0 bases and J by 4 bases, with 10 bases left in between. The sequencing sample was made of peripheral blood. This chain joins TRBV5-8 and TRBJ2-2; D is ambiguous. The origin of this receptor is a woman over 75 with acute or convalescent COVID-19. This chain's CDR3 is CASSLGRRFTGELFF. DNA of the CDR3: TGTGCCAGCAGCTTGGGGAGAAGGTTCACCGGGGAGCTGTTTTTT.